These 9 T cell receptor beta chains originate from one sample sequenced in a study of CD8 T cells in Susac syndrome. A quantity of about 0.5 to 1 ug RNA underwent reverse transcription using random hexamers. TCRdb called the immunoSEQ multiplex PCR reads again in MiXCR, with one record for every CDR3 protein. This sample has roughly 180,000 distinct CDR3 sequences, with about 95% found just once. The specimen was CD4+ T cells from PBMCs. The source is a human donor in good health.

The V and J genes are TRBV20-1 and TRBJ2-5, with D possibly matching TRBD2 (6 bases). The CDR3 contains 12 residues. V lost 3 bases, J lost 4 bases, and 9 bases lay in between. CDR1 and CDR2 from the germline V gene are DFQATT and SNEGSKA (reference sequence). The CDR3 sequence: CSASAGSETQYF. The CDR3 DNA is TGCAGTGCTAGTGCGGGGTCAGAGACCCAGTACTTC.

The V gene is TRBV7-2, the J gene TRBJ2-3; no definite D call. The V gene lost 5 bases and the J gene lost 5 bases, with 11 bases spanning the gap. The CDR3 extends over 13 amino acids. Germline CDR1 SGHTA, CDR2 FQGNSA. The CDR3 protein is CASSRLVRDTQYF. The CDR3 DNA sequence: TGTGCCAGCAGCCGCCTAGTGAGAGATACGCAGTATTTT.

V gene TRBV2 combines with J gene TRBJ2-3; TRBD2 agrees at 7 bases. Germline values: CDR1 SNHLY, CDR2 FYNNEI. Trimming at V came to 6 bases and at J to 2 bases, leaving 8 bases not matched to a gene. The CDR3 covers 15 residues. CDR3: CASRLTSAYTDTQYF. The DNA of the CDR3 is TGTGCCAGCAGACTCACTAGCGCATACACAGATACGCAGTATTTT.

The gene calls are TRBV3-1 and TRBJ2-7; 9 bases line up with TRBD2. Germline CDR1 and CDR2: LGHDT and YNNKEL (reference sequence). This CDR3 region has 15 residues. J lost 1 base, V lost 2 bases, and 3 bases had no gene match. The CDR3 reads CASSQLAGGSYEQYF. In nucleotides, the CDR3 is TGTGCCAGCAGCCAACTCGCGGGAGGGTCCTACGAGCAGTACTTC.

The V gene is TRBV20-1, the J gene TRBJ1-5; D is undetermined. The V and J ends lost 2 bases and 0 bases respectively, with 5 bases between them. Germline loops: CDR1 DFQATT, CDR2 SNEGSKA (reference sequence). The CDR3 is made up of 13 amino acids. The CDR3 sequence: CSARQYSNQPQHF. The CDR3 nucleotides are TGCAGTGCTAGACAGTATAGCAATCAGCCCCAGCATTTT.

The chain recombines TRBV5-6 with TRBJ1-2; D might be TRBD1 (6 bases). The ends were cut back, 6 bases at V and 3 bases at J, with 12 bases in the middle. Germline V gene lookup returns CDR1 SGHDT and CDR2 YYEEEE. CDR3 length equals 13 residues. The CDR3 DNA is TGTGCCAGCAAAAACAGGGTGGACTATGGCTACACCTTC. Translating it yields CASKNRVDYGYTF.

V is TRBV9 and J is TRBJ2-7, with TRBD1 matching 8 bases. This CDR3 has 16 residues. The germline V gene encodes CDR1 SGDLS and CDR2 YYNGEE. The V and J ends lost 3 bases and 0 bases, in that order; junction bases with no gene match: 8. The CDR3, as DNA: TGTGCCAGCAGCGCAACCTGGGGGACAGGCTCCTACGAGCAGTACTTC. Its translation is CASSATWGTGSYEQYF.

This clonotype was observed a single time. The rearrangement joins TRBV4-3 to TRBJ2-7; D call uncertain. V lost 2 bases and J 2 bases, leaving 13 bases between the germline ends. CDR1 LGHNA and CDR2 YSLEER come from the germline V gene. The CDR3 extends over 15 amino acids. Written as DNA, the CDR3 is TGCGCCAGCAGCCAACCCTGGACGGCTACCTACGAGCAGTACTTC. Translation: CASSQPWTATYEQYF.

V gene TRBV6-5 combines with J gene TRBJ1-5; perhaps TRBD1 as D (5 bases). Trimming stripped 5 bases from V and 2 bases from J, with 13 bases between. CDR1 MNHEY and CDR2 SVGAGI come from the germline V gene. The CDR3 runs to 15 residues. The chain's CDR3 is CASSVDRNGNQPQHF. The CDR3 bases are TGTGCCAGCAGTGTTGACAGAAATGGCAATCAGCCCCAGCATTTT.